These T cell receptor beta chains were read from a single sample in a study of blood T cell repertoires in COVID-19. Sequencing was performed with immunoSEQ multiplex PCR; in TCRdb, only in-frame clones are kept and a portion is missing. The sample carries tens of thousands of clones, 85% to 90% recorded once. The sample comprised peripheral blood. These receptors originate from an older man with acute or convalescent COVID-19. Both conserved end residues are part of each CDR3. Each record gives: clone size, V gene, D gene, J gene, CDR3 DNA, CDR3 protein. The D gene is left open where the match is weak. The size of a clone is reported for some rows only, either as once, few or many, or as a class for expanded clones.

abundance: NA; v_gene: TRBV6-5; d_gene: TRBD1; j_gene: TRBJ1-1; CDR3nt: TGTGCCAGCAGTTACTTTCCTCAGGGGGCTGAGGCTTTCTTT; CDR3aa: CASSYFPQGAEAFF
abundance: NA; v_gene: TRBV2; d_gene: TRBD1; j_gene: TRBJ1-1; CDR3nt: TGTGCCAGCGGTTACGCGGGACAGCGAGAAGCTTTCTTT; CDR3aa: CASGYAGQREAFF
abundance: NA; v_gene: TRBV5-6; d_gene: TRBD2; j_gene: TRBJ2-1; CDR3nt: TGTGCCAGCAGCTCTAGCGGGAGGGGTTACAATGAGCAGTTCTTC; CDR3aa: CASSSSGRGYNEQFF
abundance: NA; v_gene: TRBV5-1; d_gene: NA; j_gene: TRBJ2-7; CDR3nt: TGCGCCAGCAGCTTGGAGGGACTGATCTCCTACGAGCAGTACTTC; CDR3aa: CASSLEGLISYEQYF
abundance: NA; v_gene: TRBV10-2; d_gene: NA; j_gene: TRBJ2-5; CDR3nt: TGCGCCAGCAGCCTACTAGGGATGGAGACCCAGTACTTC; CDR3aa: CASSLLGMETQYF
abundance: NA; v_gene: TRBV25-1; d_gene: NA; j_gene: TRBJ2-7; CDR3nt: TGTGCCAGCAATACAGGGAACGGGTACGAGCAGTACTTC; CDR3aa: CASNTGNGYEQYF
abundance: NA; v_gene: TRBV9; d_gene: TRBD1; j_gene: TRBJ2-2; CDR3nt: TGTGCCAGCAGCGTAGGGACAGGGGGCGTTTTCGGGGAGCTGTTTTTT; CDR3aa: CASSVGTGGVFGELFF
abundance: medium-sized; v_gene: TRBV5-1; d_gene: NA; j_gene: TRBJ1-2; CDR3nt: TGCGCCAGCAGCTTTTTGTGGAGGGAAGACTATGGCTACACCTTC; CDR3aa: CASSFLWREDYGYTF
abundance: NA; v_gene: TRBV7-9; d_gene: TRBD1; j_gene: TRBJ2-2; CDR3nt: TGTGCCAGCATCACGGACAGGGAGTCCACCGGGGAGCTGTTTTTT; CDR3aa: CASITDRESTGELFF
abundance: NA; v_gene: TRBV6-5; d_gene: NA; j_gene: TRBJ2-6; CDR3nt: TGTGCCAGCAATAGGGGCTCTGGGGCCAACGTCCTGACTTTC; CDR3aa: CASNRGSGANVLTF
abundance: NA; v_gene: TRBV5-1; d_gene: TRBD2; j_gene: TRBJ2-3; CDR3nt: TGCGCCAGCAGCTTAGGTAGCGGGGAGGTAGATACGCAGTATTTT; CDR3aa: CASSLGSGEVDTQYF
abundance: NA; v_gene: TRBV4-1; d_gene: TRBD2; j_gene: TRBJ2-1; CDR3nt: TGCGCCAGCAGCCTCCGGGAGGGCTCCTACAATGAGCAGTTCTTC; CDR3aa: CASSLREGSYNEQFF
abundance: NA; v_gene: TRBV5-1; d_gene: NA; j_gene: TRBJ1-1; CDR3nt: TGCGCCAGCAGCTTCAGGGTAGGCACTGAAGCTTTCTTT; CDR3aa: CASSFRVGTEAFF
abundance: NA; v_gene: TRBV19; d_gene: TRBD1; j_gene: TRBJ2-2; CDR3nt: TGTGCCAGTAGTATGGGACAGGGCTGGGAGCTGTTTTTT; CDR3aa: CASSMGQGWELFF
abundance: NA; v_gene: TRBV4-3; d_gene: TRBD1; j_gene: TRBJ1-2; CDR3nt: TGCGCCAGCAGCCAAAGTAGGACAGGGCTTAACTATGGCTACACCTTC; CDR3aa: CASSQSRTGLNYGYTF
abundance: NA; v_gene: TRBV10-3; d_gene: TRBD1; j_gene: TRBJ1-5; CDR3nt: TGTGCCATCAGCAGGGACAGCTCTGGTCAGCCCCAGCATTTT; CDR3aa: CAISRDSSGQPQHF
abundance: NA; v_gene: TRBV13; d_gene: NA; j_gene: TRBJ2-1; CDR3nt: TGTGCCAGCAGCTTAGGGGTCGGAGTGAACAATGAGCAGTTCTTC; CDR3aa: CASSLGVGVNNEQFF
abundance: few; v_gene: TRBV6-6; d_gene: NA; j_gene: TRBJ1-6; CDR3nt: TGTGCCAGCAGTCCCACAGGGATTTCACCCCTCCACTTT; CDR3aa: CASSPTGISPLHF
abundance: NA; v_gene: TRBV7-9; d_gene: NA; j_gene: TRBJ2-4; CDR3nt: TGTGCCAGCAGCCTCGCAGGGGAGGGAAACATTCAGTACTTC; CDR3aa: CASSLAGEGNIQYF
abundance: once; v_gene: TRBV2; d_gene: TRBD1; j_gene: TRBJ2-2; CDR3nt: TGTGCCATGCGGACAGGGGACACCGGGGAGCTGTTTTTT; CDR3aa: CAMRTGDTGELFF
abundance: NA; v_gene: TRBV19; d_gene: NA; j_gene: TRBJ1-5; CDR3nt: TGTGCCAGTAGAGGAGGACTGAGCCAAACATACAATCAGCCCCAGCATTTT; CDR3aa: CASRGGLSQTYNQPQHF
abundance: NA; v_gene: TRBV7-3; d_gene: NA; j_gene: TRBJ1-6; CDR3nt: TGTGCCAGCAGCTTAACGACGGGGAAGGATTCACCCCTCCACTTT; CDR3aa: CASSLTTGKDSPLHF
abundance: NA; v_gene: TRBV10-3; d_gene: NA; j_gene: TRBJ1-1; CDR3nt: TGTGCCATCAGTGCCGGGTTGAACACTGAAGCTTTCTTT; CDR3aa: CAISAGLNTEAFF
abundance: few; v_gene: TRBV5-6; d_gene: NA; j_gene: TRBJ1-4; CDR3nt: TGTGCCAGCAGCTTGAGTGGTACAGGTACTAATGAAAAACTGTTTTTT; CDR3aa: CASSLSGTGTNEKLFF
abundance: NA; v_gene: TRBV19; d_gene: TRBD1; j_gene: TRBJ1-2; CDR3nt: TGTGCCACCACCTTGGACAGGGGGCAGAGTGGCTACACCTTC; CDR3aa: CATTLDRGQSGYTF
abundance: NA; v_gene: TRBV28; d_gene: TRBD1; j_gene: TRBJ2-2; CDR3nt: TGTGCCAGCCGCTGGACAGGGGGCTCGATCGGGGAGCTGTTTTTT; CDR3aa: CASRWTGGSIGELFF
abundance: NA; v_gene: TRBV27; d_gene: TRBD2; j_gene: TRBJ2-5; CDR3nt: TGTGCCAGCAGTTTATCAGGCAGGGGGATCCCTAGCGGGAGAGAAGGGGAAGAGACCCAGTACTTC; CDR3aa: CASSLSGRGIPSGREGEETQYF
abundance: NA; v_gene: TRBV4-1; d_gene: TRBD2; j_gene: TRBJ2-3; CDR3nt: TGCGCCAGCAGCCAAGAATGGGCTAGCGGCTCTGCAAATACGCAGTATTTT; CDR3aa: CASSQEWASGSANTQYF
abundance: NA; v_gene: TRBV7-8; d_gene: NA; j_gene: TRBJ2-7; CDR3nt: TGTGCCAGCAGGCTAGCGACCAGCTCCTACGAGCAGTACTTC; CDR3aa: CASRLATSSYEQYF
abundance: NA; v_gene: TRBV24-1; d_gene: NA; j_gene: TRBJ2-6; CDR3nt: TGTGCCACCAGTGATACCGGAGTCAACTCTGGGGCCAACGTCCTGACTTTC; CDR3aa: CATSDTGVNSGANVLTF
abundance: NA; v_gene: TRBV6-4; d_gene: NA; j_gene: TRBJ1-5; CDR3nt: TGTGCCAGCAGCCTGGAGGGGGGGAGCAATCAGCCCCAGCATTTT; CDR3aa: CASSLEGGSNQPQHF
abundance: NA; v_gene: TRBV27; d_gene: TRBD1; j_gene: TRBJ1-2; CDR3nt: TGTGCCAGCAGTTCCCCGGGACAGGGGGATGGCTACACCTTC; CDR3aa: CASSSPGQGDGYTF
abundance: NA; v_gene: TRBV6-2/TRBV6-3; d_gene: TRBD1; j_gene: TRBJ2-7; CDR3nt: TGTGCCAGCAGCCGCGGGACAGGGGGCGCGTACGAGCAGTACTTC; CDR3aa: CASSRGTGGAYEQYF
abundance: NA; v_gene: TRBV15; d_gene: TRBD1; j_gene: TRBJ1-1; CDR3nt: TGTGCCACCAGCCCCCACAGGGGGGTCACTGAAGCTTTCTTT; CDR3aa: CATSPHRGVTEAFF
abundance: NA; v_gene: TRBV24-1; d_gene: TRBD1; j_gene: TRBJ1-3; CDR3nt: TGTGCCACCAGTGACCCCAGGACAGGGGCAGGAAACACCATATATTTT; CDR3aa: CATSDPRTGAGNTIYF
abundance: NA; v_gene: TRBV19; d_gene: NA; j_gene: TRBJ2-1; CDR3nt: TGTGCCAGCCAGGGTAGGTCCTACAATGAGCAGTTCTTC; CDR3aa: CASQGRSYNEQFF
abundance: NA; v_gene: TRBV7-2; d_gene: NA; j_gene: TRBJ2-7; CDR3nt: TGTGCCAGCAGCGCACAGGGCTCCTACGAGCAGTACTTC; CDR3aa: CASSAQGSYEQYF
abundance: NA; v_gene: TRBV29-1; d_gene: TRBD1; j_gene: TRBJ1-5; CDR3nt: TGCAGCGTGGCGGACAGGGGCTCCAATCAGCCCCAGCATTTT; CDR3aa: CSVADRGSNQPQHF
abundance: NA; v_gene: TRBV28; d_gene: TRBD1; j_gene: TRBJ1-4; CDR3nt: TGTGCCAGCACTTTGACAGGGGGTTATGAAAAACTGTTTTTT; CDR3aa: CASTLTGGYEKLFF
abundance: NA; v_gene: TRBV9; d_gene: TRBD1; j_gene: TRBJ1-2; CDR3nt: TGTGCCAGCAGCGTAGGTCAGGGACAGGGAACCTATGGCTACACCTTC; CDR3aa: CASSVGQGQGTYGYTF
abundance: NA; v_gene: TRBV13; d_gene: NA; j_gene: TRBJ2-2; CDR3nt: TGTGCCAGCAGCTCTTTGGACAGGAACACCGGGGAGCTGTTTTTT; CDR3aa: CASSSLDRNTGELFF
abundance: NA; v_gene: TRBV6-5; d_gene: NA; j_gene: TRBJ2-4; CDR3nt: TGTGCCAGCAGCCCGGACAGAAAAAACATTCAGTACTTC; CDR3aa: CASSPDRKNIQYF
abundance: once; v_gene: TRBV19; d_gene: NA; j_gene: TRBJ1-2; CDR3nt: TGTGCCAGTAGCAAACAGGCACCTCCTTATGGCTACACCTTC; CDR3aa: CASSKQAPPYGYTF
abundance: NA; v_gene: TRBV7-2; d_gene: NA; j_gene: TRBJ2-4; CDR3nt: TGTGCCAGCAGCTTAAAGTCCAGGGTAGGAAACATTCAGTACTTC; CDR3aa: CASSLKSRVGNIQYF
abundance: few; v_gene: TRBV30; d_gene: NA; j_gene: TRBJ2-7; CDR3nt: TGTGCCTGGAGGTCGCCTAACCCGAAACCAGACAGACGGTGGGACGAGCAGTACTTC; CDR3aa: CAWRSPNPKPDRRWDEQYF
abundance: few; v_gene: TRBV6-4; d_gene: NA; j_gene: TRBJ1-5; CDR3nt: TGTGCCAGCAGTGAAAGGAGTAGCAATCAGCCCCAGCATTTT; CDR3aa: CASSERSSNQPQHF
abundance: NA; v_gene: TRBV18; d_gene: NA; j_gene: TRBJ2-5; CDR3nt: TGTGCCAGCTCACCACCGGGAGAAGAGACCCAGTACTTC; CDR3aa: CASSPPGEETQYF
abundance: once; v_gene: TRBV7-3; d_gene: NA; j_gene: TRBJ1-1; CDR3nt: TGTGCCAGCAGCTTAACCAGGGAAACTGAAGCTTTCTTT; CDR3aa: CASSLTRETEAFF
abundance: NA; v_gene: TRBV2; d_gene: NA; j_gene: TRBJ1-6; CDR3nt: TGTGCCAGCAGTGACGCGCTGAGGTCACCCCTCCACTTT; CDR3aa: CASSDALRSPLHF
abundance: NA; v_gene: TRBV11-2; d_gene: TRBD2; j_gene: TRBJ2-1; CDR3nt: TGTGCCAGCAGCCCCGGAGGTGGTAGCGGGAGTAGTTCCTACAATGAGCAGTTCTTC; CDR3aa: CASSPGGGSGSSSYNEQFF
abundance: once; v_gene: TRBV2; d_gene: NA; j_gene: TRBJ2-5; CDR3nt: TGTGCCAGCAGCGGGGAGGGGGGCGAACAAGAGACCCAGTACTTC; CDR3aa: CASSGEGGEQETQYF
abundance: few; v_gene: TRBV28; d_gene: TRBD1; j_gene: TRBJ1-1; CDR3nt: TGTGCCAGCAGTCGGGACAGGGTTACTGAAGCTTTCTTT; CDR3aa: CASSRDRVTEAFF
abundance: NA; v_gene: TRBV29-1; d_gene: NA; j_gene: TRBJ1-3; CDR3nt: TGCAGCGTTCGACCGACAGTCACGGGAAACACCATATATTTT; CDR3aa: CSVRPTVTGNTIYF
abundance: few; v_gene: TRBV3-1/TRBV3-2; d_gene: NA; j_gene: TRBJ1-4; CDR3nt: TGTGCCAGCAGCCAATCAGTCCCAGGGATTCAGAAACTGTTTTTT; CDR3aa: CASSQSVPGIQKLFF
abundance: NA; v_gene: TRBV6-2/TRBV6-3; d_gene: NA; j_gene: TRBJ1-1; CDR3nt: TGTGCCAGCAGTTTCGAGGGACTTATGAACACTGAAGCTTTCTTT; CDR3aa: CASSFEGLMNTEAFF
abundance: NA; v_gene: TRBV4-1; d_gene: TRBD1; j_gene: TRBJ2-3; CDR3nt: TGCGCCAGCAGCCTAGGACAGGCGCAGTATTTT; CDR3aa: CASSLGQAQYF
abundance: NA; v_gene: TRBV6-5; d_gene: NA; j_gene: TRBJ1-2; CDR3nt: TGTGCCAGCAGCCCCGGGGAGGCGGGGGGCTACACCTTC; CDR3aa: CASSPGEAGGYTF
abundance: once; v_gene: TRBV6-5; d_gene: NA; j_gene: TRBJ2-3; CDR3nt: TGTGCCAGCAGAGACACCTCCGTATATACGCAGTATTTT; CDR3aa: CASRDTSVYTQYF
abundance: NA; v_gene: TRBV14; d_gene: TRBD1; j_gene: TRBJ1-5; CDR3nt: TGTGCCAGCAGCCAAGGGGACAGTTTTCAGCCCCAGCATTTT; CDR3aa: CASSQGDSFQPQHF
abundance: NA; v_gene: TRBV25-1; d_gene: NA; j_gene: TRBJ2-7; CDR3nt: TGTGCCAGCAGTGGCCGGGAGCAGTACTTC; CDR3aa: CASSGREQYF